This TCR beta chain was documented in a study of blood T cell repertoires in COVID-19. Study context: PBMCs, B-cell-depleted T cells, or T cells were the source of the cDNA or gDNA that made up the material.

Authors' processing steps: For nucleated cells, counts were estimated from reference gene primer amplification. The protocol was immunoSEQ multiplex PCR, while the TCRdb copy is restricted to in-frame clones and leaves out a portion. V, J and clone size derive from that table, while D and trimming were established from the DNA sequence. The sample lists some 75,000 clones; around nine tenths were seen once. The germline CDR1 and CDR2 sequences are MNHNS and SASEGT. The CDR3 is 16 residues long. The V gene lost 0 bases and the J gene lost 0 bases, with 9 bases spanning the gap. The specimen sequenced was peripheral blood. The chain employs TRBV6-1 and TRBJ1-5; D gene uncertain. This receptor was obtained from a man between 65 and 85 years old with active or convalescent COVID-19. The CDR3 region has the DNA TGTGCCAGCAGTGAAGCAGCAAGACTTAGCAATCAGCCCCAGCATTTT. This encodes CASSEAARLSNQPQHF.